This note documents a single T cell receptor (beta chain) sequence. The record originates from a study of blood T cell repertoires in COVID-19. V was pared by 7 bases and J by 8 bases, with 8 bases between. Germline CDR1 and CDR2: MNHNY and SVGAGI (reference sequence). CDR3 length equals 11 residues. This table comes from immunoSEQ multiplex PCR, and its TCRdb copy is limited to in-frame clones, with some not included. The sample includes about 210,000 clones, 75% to 90% of them seen just once. The sequencing sample was made of peripheral blood. This chain joins TRBV6-6 and TRBJ1-4; the D is unclear. The TCR comes from a middle-aged woman with acute or convalescent COVID-19. The CDR3 coding sequence is TGTGCCAGCACCCGAGGGGAAAAACTGTTTTTT. Translating gives CASTRGEKLFF.